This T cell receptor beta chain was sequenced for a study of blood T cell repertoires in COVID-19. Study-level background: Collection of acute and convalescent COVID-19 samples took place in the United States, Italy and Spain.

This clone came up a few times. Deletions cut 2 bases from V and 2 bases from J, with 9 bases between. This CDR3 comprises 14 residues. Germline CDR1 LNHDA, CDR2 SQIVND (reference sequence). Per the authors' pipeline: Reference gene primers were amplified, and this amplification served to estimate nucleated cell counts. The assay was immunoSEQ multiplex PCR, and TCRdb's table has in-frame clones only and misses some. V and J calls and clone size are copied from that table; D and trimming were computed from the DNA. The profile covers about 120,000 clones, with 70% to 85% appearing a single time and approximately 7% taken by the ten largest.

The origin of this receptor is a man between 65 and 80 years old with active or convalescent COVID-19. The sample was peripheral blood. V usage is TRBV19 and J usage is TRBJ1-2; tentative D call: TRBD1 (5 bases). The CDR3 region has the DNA TGTGCCAGTAGTATACGACAGCAAAACTATGGCTACACCTTC. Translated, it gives CASSIRQQNYGYTF. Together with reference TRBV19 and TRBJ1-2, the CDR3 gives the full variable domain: DGGITQSPKYLFRKEGQNVTLSCEQNLNHDAMYWYRQDPGQGLRLIYYSQIVNDFQKGDIAEGYSVSREKKESFPLTVTSAQKNPTAFYLCASSIRQQNYGYTFGSGTRLTVV.